This T cell receptor (beta chain) stems from a study of blood T cell repertoires in COVID-19. Sequenced by immunoSEQ multiplex PCR; TCRdb stores in-frame clones only, minus some. The sample includes under 300,000 clones, approximately 80% of them seen just once. The sequencing input was peripheral blood. The clonotype was recovered from a woman of 80 years or more with acute or convalescent COVID-19.

The CDR3 DNA reads TGTGCCAGCAGCTCTAGGCAGGGGGAGGAGTACTTC. The encoded protein is CASSSRQGEEYF. The chain joins TRBV28 to TRBJ2-7; D is perhaps TRBD1 (7 bases). Trimming took off 6 bases at V and 11 bases at J, with 17 bases between the two ends. Per germline, CDR1 MDHEN and CDR2 SYDVKM. The CDR3 length is 12 residues.